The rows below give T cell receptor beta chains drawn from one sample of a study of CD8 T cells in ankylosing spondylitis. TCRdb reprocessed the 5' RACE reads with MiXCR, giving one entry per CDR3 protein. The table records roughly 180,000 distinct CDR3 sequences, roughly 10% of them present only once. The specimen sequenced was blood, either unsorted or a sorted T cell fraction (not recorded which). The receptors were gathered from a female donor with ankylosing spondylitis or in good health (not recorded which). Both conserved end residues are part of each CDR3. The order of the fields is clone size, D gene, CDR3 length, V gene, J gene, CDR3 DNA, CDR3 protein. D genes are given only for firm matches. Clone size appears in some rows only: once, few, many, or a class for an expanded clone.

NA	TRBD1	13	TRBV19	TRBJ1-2	TGTGCCACCGAGGACAGGCCTAACTATGGCTACACCTTC	CATEDRPNYGYTF
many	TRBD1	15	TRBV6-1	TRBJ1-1	TGTGCCAGCAGCAGAACTCGGGACAGGAACACTGAAGCTTTCTTT	CASSRTRDRNTEAFF
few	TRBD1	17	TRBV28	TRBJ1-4	TGTGCCAGCAGTGACCCCCCGACAGGGCTCGAAAATGAAAAACTGTTTTTT	CASSDPPTGLENEKLFF
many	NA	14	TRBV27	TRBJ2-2	TGTGCCAGCAAAGGGTTCTTTGAAGCCGGGGAGCTGTTTTTT	CASKGFFEAGELFF
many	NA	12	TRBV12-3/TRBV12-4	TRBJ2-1	TGTGCCAGCAGTTTCTCCGGGCTTGAGCGGATCTTC	CASSFSGLERIF
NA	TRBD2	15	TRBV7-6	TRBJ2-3	TGTGCCAGCAGCTCTAGCGGGGAGGGCACAGATACGCAGTATTTT	CASSSSGEGTDTQYF
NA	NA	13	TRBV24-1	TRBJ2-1	TGTGCCACCAGTGACGCGGAGTACAATGAGCAGTTCTTC	CATSDAEYNEQFF
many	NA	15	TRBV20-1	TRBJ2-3	TGCAGTGCTTCCCGACTAGATCGACGCACAGATACGCAGTATTTT	CSASRLDRRTDTQYF
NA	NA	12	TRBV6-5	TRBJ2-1	TGTGCCAGCAGTTCAAAGGGGAATGAGCAGTTCTTC	CASSSKGNEQFF
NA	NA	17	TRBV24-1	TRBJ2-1	TGTGCCACCAGTGATCGTCCCCGGGTGGACTCCTACAATGAGCAGTTCTTC	CATSDRPRVDSYNEQFF
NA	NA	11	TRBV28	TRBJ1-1	TGTGCCAGCAGTTTCCCCCCGGTGGCTTTCTTT	CASSFPPVAFF
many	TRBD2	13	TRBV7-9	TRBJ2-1	TGTGCCAGCTTAGCGGGATGGACGAATGAGCAGTTCTTC	CASLAGWTNEQFF
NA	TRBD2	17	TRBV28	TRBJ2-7	TGTGCCAGCAAGGTAGCGGGAGAAGGATTATTGGCCTACGAGCAGTACTTC	CASKVAGEGLLAYEQYF
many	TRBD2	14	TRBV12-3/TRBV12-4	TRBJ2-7	TGTGCCAGCAGTTTAGCGACTAGCGGGAGCGAGCAGTACTTC	CASSLATSGSEQYF
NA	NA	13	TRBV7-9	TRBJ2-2	TGTGCCAGCAGCCCCTTAGGGGCCGGGGAGCTGTTTTTT	CASSPLGAGELFF
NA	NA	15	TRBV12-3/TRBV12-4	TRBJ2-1	TGTGCCAGCAGCGACGAAAGGACAGTTTACAATGAGCAGTTCTTC	CASSDERTVYNEQFF
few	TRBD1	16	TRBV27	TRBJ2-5	TGTGCCAGCAGTACCCCCGGGACAGGGACCCAAGAGACCCAGTACTTC	CASSTPGTGTQETQYF
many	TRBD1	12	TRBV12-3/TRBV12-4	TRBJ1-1	TGTGCCAGCAGTCCGCCGACAGGGGAAGCTTTCTTT	CASSPPTGEAFF
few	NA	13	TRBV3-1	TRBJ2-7	TGTGCCAGCAGCCAAGATCTCGGGAACGAGCAGTACTTC	CASSQDLGNEQYF
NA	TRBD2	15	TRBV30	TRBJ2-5	TGTGCCTGGAGTGTATTAGCGGGAGTGGGGGAGACCCAGTACTTC	CAWSVLAGVGETQYF
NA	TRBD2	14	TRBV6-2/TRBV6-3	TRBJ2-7	TGTGCCAGCACCCTAGCGGGAACTACCTACGAGCAGTACTTC	CASTLAGTTYEQYF
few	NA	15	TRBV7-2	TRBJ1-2	TGTGCCAGCAGCTCCCCCCTACAGCACAACTATGGCTACACCTTC	CASSSPLQHNYGYTF
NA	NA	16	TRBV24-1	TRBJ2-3	TGTGCCACCAGTGATAGTCCGGGACCCCGCTCAGATACGCAGTATTTT	CATSDSPGPRSDTQYF
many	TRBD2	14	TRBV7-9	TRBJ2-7	TGTGCCAGCAGCTTTAACCTAGCGGGAAGTGAGCAGTACTTC	CASSFNLAGSEQYF
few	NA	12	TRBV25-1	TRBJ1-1	TGTGCCAGCAGACGGGCCGGCACTGAAGCTTTCTTT	CASRRAGTEAFF
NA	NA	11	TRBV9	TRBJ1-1	TGTGCCAGCAGCCCCCTTCCGGAGGTTTTCTTT	CASSPLPEVFF
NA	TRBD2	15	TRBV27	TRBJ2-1	TGTGCCAGCGGGACTAGCTGGCGGACCCTCAATGAGCAGTTCTTC	CASGTSWRTLNEQFF
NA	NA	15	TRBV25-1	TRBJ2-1	TGTGCCAGCAGTGTCGGGCCCTTCGACTCGGGTGAGCAGTTCTTC	CASSVGPFDSGEQFF
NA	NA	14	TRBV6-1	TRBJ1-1	TGTGCCAGCGCTCTTAAAGGGTCGAACACTGAAGCTTTCTTT	CASALKGSNTEAFF
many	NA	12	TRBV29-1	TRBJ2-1	TGCAGCGGGATAGGAGGGAGGTACCAACAGTTCTTC	CSGIGGRYQQFF
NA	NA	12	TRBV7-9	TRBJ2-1	TGTGCCAGCCGCAAACTTGACAATGAGCAGTTCTTC	CASRKLDNEQFF
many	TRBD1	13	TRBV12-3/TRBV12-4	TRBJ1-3	TGTGCCAGCAGGGGACAGGCTGGAAACACCATATATTTT	CASRGQAGNTIYF
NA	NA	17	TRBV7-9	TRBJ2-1	TGTGCCAGCAGCTTAGCGCCCGGAGGGCCTCGGTGGAATGAGCAGTTCTTC	CASSLAPGGPRWNEQFF
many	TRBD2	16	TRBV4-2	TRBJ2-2	TGTGCCAGCAGCCAACCGGGACTAGTCACCACCGGGGAGCTGTTTTTT	CASSQPGLVTTGELFF
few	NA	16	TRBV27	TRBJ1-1	TGTGCCAGCAGTTTATCCTCACCAACGGCGAACACTGAAGCTTTCTTT	CASSLSSPTANTEAFF
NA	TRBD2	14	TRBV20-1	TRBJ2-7	TGCAGTGCTTGGACTAGCGGGAGTATGTACGAGCAGTACTTC	CSAWTSGSMYEQYF
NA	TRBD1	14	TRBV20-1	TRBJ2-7	TGCAGTGCTAGTGTTGCGGACAGGGGCTACGAGCAGTACTTC	CSASVADRGYEQYF
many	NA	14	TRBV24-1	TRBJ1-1	TGTGCCACCAGTGATGCAACAGGTTTTAGTGAAGCTTTCTTT	CATSDATGFSEAFF